This T cell receptor (beta chain) was found in a study of cytomegalovirus exposure and HLA in healthy donors. PCR amplification relied on 60 Vbeta primers (plus 13 Jbeta primers). Measured with immunoSEQ multiplex PCR; TCRdb has only the in-frame clones, and not every one. The top ten hold 1.4% to 1.5% of the sample, which has around 150,000 clones, approximately 82% seen once. Sequencing input: PBMCs. The TCR sequence derives from a young man in good health and CMV-seropositive.

This chain's CDR3 is CASSVGTGVTGELFF. The DNA for the CDR3 is TGTGCCAGCAGCGTAGGGACAGGGGTAACCGGGGAGCTGTTTTTT. The chain links TRBV7-2 to TRBJ2-2; the match to TRBD1 covers 10 bases. The V gene's germline CDR1 is SGHTA and CDR2 FQGNSA. Trimming at V came to 5 bases and at J to 5 bases, leaving 5 bases not matched to a gene. This CDR3 is built from 15 residues.